The T cell receptor beta chain described here comes from a study of metastatic and nonmetastatic thyroid tumors. Across the whole study: Repertoire data that came from the blood and tumor or nodule tissue of malignant and benign thyroid patients were compared. Notes on the study in general: The reported finding was significantly higher TCR beta diversity in malignant thyroid tumors relative to benign nodules, in blood and tumor.

All patients were untreated before thyroid surgery. CDR3 length: 13 residues. The V segment lost 4 bases and the J segment 5 bases; nucleotides outside the gene matches: 5. CDR1 is SGHRS and CDR2 is YFSETQ in the germline V gene. This clone was counted at least ten times. No antigen is known for it. Original analysis: A classifier of distant metastasis in papillary thyroid cancer was built from CDR3 differences (across clinicopathological groups). Using MiXCR, TCRdb re-called clones from the PCR reads. The V and J calls and clone size come from TCRdb's table, not from the authors' own analysis. Found here are roughly 30,000 clones, over 20% of them singletons; the top ten hold more than 14%.

Sequencing input: blood. The clonotype was recovered from a female donor with papillary thyroid cancer or a benign thyroid nodule (not recorded which). Some clones in this sample may be carry-over from other donors' samples. This chain uses TRBV5-1 with TRBJ2-5; 7 bases are shared with TRBD2. CDR3 sequence reads: CASSRTRPETQYF. CDR3 in DNA: TGCGCCAGCAGCAGGACTAGACCGGAGACCCAGTACTTC.